Each of the 29 T cell receptor beta chains below was sequenced from the same sample in a study of glioma-infiltrating T cells. The iRepertoire nested amplicon-rescue multiplex PCR amplified TCR alpha and beta CDR3s from RNA. TCRdb re-analysed the multiplex PCR reads in MiXCR, keeping a single row per CDR3 protein. The data show 100,000 to 150,000 distinct CDR3 sequences, 23% seen once. Sequencing used glioma tissue, nonneoplastic brain tissue, or PBMCs (not recorded which). The receptors were sampled from a human donor with low-grade glioma or glioblastoma, undergoing nonglioma brain surgery, or in good health (not recorded which).

This clonotype was observed many times. The chain couples TRBV7-2 to TRBJ2-7; D not certain. Between the trimmed V and J ends, which lost 1 base and 3 bases, there was a span of 7 bases. This CDR3 has 13 amino acids. Per germline, CDR1 SGHTA and CDR2 FQGNSA. CDR3: CASSLVWDYEQYF. As DNA, the CDR3 is TGTGCCAGCAGCTTAGTTTGGGACTACGAGCAGTACTTC. The variable domain in full, with the rest retrieved from reference TRBV7-2 and TRBJ2-7, is GAGVSQSPSNKVTEKGKDVELRCDPISGHTALYWYRQSLGQGLEFLIYFQGNSAPDKSGLPSDRFSAERTGGSVSTLTIQRTQQEDSAVYLCASSLVWDYEQYFGPGTRLTVT.

In this sample, this clonotype turned up many times. This chain connects TRBV3-1 to TRBJ1-5; no reliable D call. This CDR3 region has 13 residues. V lost 2 bases and J lost 6, with 8 bases in between. Per the germline V gene, CDR1 is LGHDT and CDR2 is YNNKEL (reference sequence). CDR3 sequence reads: CASSQPNSQPQHF. Here the CDR3 DNA reads TGTGCCAGCAGCCAACCAAACTCTCAGCCCCAGCATTTT.

As to this clonotype: A much larger clone lies a single base off, so this may be a read error. The V gene is TRBV7-2, the J gene TRBJ1-6; D remains ambiguous. Trimming left V 5 bases short and J 7 bases short, with 12 bases between. Germline V lookup: CDR1 SGHTA, CDR2 FQGNSA. CDR3 length: 14 amino acids. The CDR3 loop is CASSTMDQNSPLHF. The CDR3 coding sequence is TGTGCCAGCAGCACCATGGACCAGAATTCACCCCTCCACTTT.

Many counts were recorded for this clonotype. J is TRBJ2-3 and V is TRBV6-2 or TRBV6-3; 11 bases align to TRBD2. The CDR3 extends over 17 amino acids. Germline CDR1 reads MNHEY; CDR2 reads SVGEGT. The J segment lost 2 bases and the V segment lost 2 bases, leaving 6 bases of the junction unmatched. This CDR3 is CASSYTILAGVTDTQYF. As DNA, the CDR3 is TGTGCCAGCAGTTACACCATACTAGCGGGAGTCACAGATACGCAGTATTTT.

This clonotype appeared many times. This rearrangement joins TRBV19 to TRBJ2-3, with 11 bases aligning to TRBD1. CDR1 and CDR2 from the germline V gene are LNHDA and SQIVND (reference sequence). The CDR3 is made up of 12 amino acids. As DNA, the CDR3 is TGTTTTGGGACAGGGGGACCAGATACGCAGTATTTT. It yields the protein CFGTGGPDTQYF. Using reference TRBV19 and TRBJ2-3 for the parts outside the CDR3, the full variable domain is DGGITQSPKYLFRKEGQNVTLSCEQNLNHDAMYWYRQDPGQGLRLIYYSQIVNDFQKGDIAEGYSVSREKKESFPLTVTSAQKNPTAFYLCFGTGGPDTQYFGPGTRLTVL.

This clonotype was counted many times. One end of the junction varies from germline; a read error may be responsible. The rearrangement joins TRBV7-7 to TRBJ2-5; D may be TRBD2 (6 bases). The CDR3 runs to 15 residues. Germline CDR1 reads SSHAT; CDR2 reads FNYEAQ (reference sequence). As DNA, the CDR3 is TGTGCTAGCAGCTCCCGGCGGGAATTAAAGGAGACCCAGTACTTC. This encodes CASSSRRELKETQYF. Full variable domain (rest looked up from reference TRBV7-7 and TRBJ2-5): GAGVSQSPRYKVTKRGQDVTLRCDPISSHATLYWYQQALGQGPEFLTYFNYEAQPDKSGLPSDRFSAERPEGSISTLTIQRTEQRDSAMYRCASSSRRELKETQYFGPGTRLLVL.

This clonotype was observed many times. This chain connects TRBV20-1 to TRBJ2-1; 9 bases agree with TRBD2. CDR1 is DFQATT, CDR2 SNEGSKA, per germline (reference sequence). V shed 4 bases and J 6 bases; nucleotides not matched to a gene: 10. This CDR3 spans 15 amino acids. DNA of the CDR3: TGCAGTGCTACAGTCCCGCGGGAGGGCAGCAATGAGCAGTTCTTC. It is translated as CSATVPREGSNEQFF.

This clonotype was counted at least ten times. CDR3 loop: CASSIARGNTIYF. CDR3 nucleotide sequence: TGTGCCAGTAGTATAGCCAGAGGAAACACCATATATTTT. The V call is TRBV19, the J call TRBJ1-3; D uncertain. Germline V lookup: CDR1 LNHDA, CDR2 SQIVND (reference sequence). The V end lost 1 base, the J end lost 4 bases, and 5 bases lay between the germline ends. This CDR3 region has 13 residues.

The chain employs TRBV3-1 and TRBJ2-7; 8 bases fit TRBD2. Germline CDR1 reads LGHDT; CDR2 reads YNNKEL (reference sequence). This CDR3 comprises 16 residues. J gave up 3 bases and V 2 bases, and 9 bases lay outside the gene matches. CDR3 nucleotide sequence: TGTGCCAGCAGCCAATCACTAGCGGTATTCCGCTACGAGCAGTACTTC. This sequence encodes CASSQSLAVFRYEQYF.

For this clonotype: With a much larger clone just one base away, this may be a read error. The V call is TRBV2, the J call TRBJ1-2; TRBD1 matches 7 bases. CDR1 is SNHLY, CDR2 FYNNEI, per germline. The CDR3 loop spans 13 amino acids. CDR3 in amino acids: CASRAQGLHGYAF. The CDR3 DNA is TGTGCCAGCAGAGCACAGGGGTTACATGGCTACGCCTTC.

The chain is built from TRBV10-3 and TRBJ1-5; the match to TRBD1 covers 10 bases. This CDR3 contains 18 residues. Germline lookup yields CDR1 ENHRY and CDR2 SYGVKD. The junction had 18 bases not matched to a gene; V was cut back by 6 bases and J by 7 bases. CDR3 bases: TGTGCCATCAGCCCGGGACAGGGGACTGCGATAGCGGGCCAGCCCCAGCATTTT. Protein: CAISPGQGTAIAGQPQHF.

There are many counts of this clonotype. The V gene is TRBV7-2, the J gene TRBJ2-1; 9 nucleotides align to TRBD2. J lost 6 bases, V lost 5 bases, and 8 bases had no gene match. The CDR3 length is 15 residues. The germline V gene has CDR1 SGHTA and CDR2 FQGNSA. The chain's CDR3 is CASSAHFSGSNEQFF. CDR3 nucleotides: TGTGCCAGCAGCGCTCACTTTAGCGGGAGCAATGAGCAGTTCTTC.

Concerning this clonotype: The limits of the CDR3 on the DNA are not certain, so only TCRdb's listed CDR3 is given. The rearrangement uses TRBV2 and TRBJ1-1; no DNA check was done on the table's D call, TRBD1. Looked up from germline, CDR1 is SNHLY and CDR2 is FYNNEI. The length of the CDR3 is 23 amino acids, counting both ends. Here the CDR3 reads CASSVSGRIDEQFFGPGGTEAFF.

In its sample, this clonotype was seen many times. The V and J genes are TRBV10-3 and TRBJ2-7, with no clear D. This CDR3 region has 11 residues. Germline V CDR1 and CDR2: ENHRY, SYGVKD. Trimming took off 7 bases at V and 3 bases at J, with 7 bases between the two ends. CDR3 in DNA: TGTGCCATCACTGACGGCTACGAGCAGTACTTC. Translation: CAITDGYEQYF.

This clonotype has only a few counts. V gene TRBV24-1 combines with J gene TRBJ2-6, with 12 nucleotides matching TRBD2. The germline V gene encodes CDR1 KGHDR and CDR2 SFDVKD. Trimming took 3 bases from V and 1 from J; bases not matched to a gene: 12. This CDR3 contains 21 residues. The CDR3 loop is CATSDDRPSGRVNSGANVLTF. The CDR3 nucleotides are TGTGCCACCAGTGATGACAGGCCTAGCGGGAGGGTTAATTCTGGGGCCAACGTCCTGACTTTC.

This clonotype was seen a handful of times. This chain connects TRBV11-2 to TRBJ2-7; no firm D call. Germline CDR1 SGHAT, CDR2 FQNNGV. This CDR3 comprises 16 residues. V lost 1 base and J 3 bases, leaving 16 bases between the germline ends. The CDR3, as DNA: TGTGCCAGCAGCTTAGTCGGTGGGCAACCAATCTACGAGCAGTACTTC. This codes for CASSLVGGQPIYEQYF.

As regards this clonotype: With a much larger clone just one base away, this may be a read error. The rearrangement uses TRBV15 and TRBJ2-7, with D unresolved. The CDR3 consists of 15 residues. Germline V gives CDR1 LNHNV, CDR2 YYDKDF (reference sequence). This chain's CDR3 is CATGRDTGQPYEQYF. The CDR3 coding sequence is TGTGCCACCGGCAGAGATACTGGGCAACCCTACGAGCAGTACTTC. Looking up the rest from reference TRBV15 and TRBJ2-7 gives the full variable domain: DAMVIQNPRYQVTQFGKPVTLSCSQTLNHNVMYWYQQKSSQAPKLLFHYYDKDFNNEADTPDNFQSRRPNTSFCFLDIRSPGLGDTAMYLCATGRDTGQPYEQYFGPGTRLTVT.

This clonotype was counted ten times or more. The chain uses TRBV6-1 and TRBJ2-7, with D possibly called TRBD1 or TRBD2 (6 bases each). Germline CDR1 reads MNHNS; CDR2 reads SASEGT. CDR3 length: 12 amino acids. The ends were cut back, 11 bases at V and 5 bases at J, with 16 bases in the middle. The CDR3 here is CACHGGGHEQYF. The CDR3 region has the DNA TGTGCCTGCCACGGAGGGGGGCACGAGCAGTACTTC.

This clonotype came up a few times. V is TRBV5-1 and J is TRBJ2-7; D gene unclear. V was cut by 1 base and J by 3 bases, with 11 bases left in between. Germline V CDR1 and CDR2: SGHRS, YFSETQ. The CDR3 is 14 amino acids. The CDR3 protein is CASSLQYGSYEQYF. CDR3 in DNA: TGCGCCAGCAGCTTGCAGTACGGAAGCTACGAGCAGTACTTC. Drawing the rest from reference TRBV5-1 and TRBJ2-7, the complete variable domain is KAGVTQTPRYLIKTRGQQVTLSCSPISGHRSVSWYQQTPGQGLQFLFEYFSETQRNKGNFPGRFSGRQFSNSRSEMNVSTLELGDSALYLCASSLQYGSYEQYFGPGTRLTVT.

A few counts support this clonotype. This clone may be a read error of a much larger clone one base away. The chain joins TRBV7-2 to TRBJ2-3; no reliable D call. Germline CDR1 SGHTA, CDR2 FQGNSA. There are 12 residues in the CDR3. CDR3: CASGLGWNTQYF. The CDR3 DNA is TGTGCCAGCGGCTTGGGTTGGAATACGCAGTATTTT.

This clonotype was counted a few times. The chain couples TRBV7-2 to TRBJ1-1, with unresolved D. The V end was cut by 4 bases, the J end by 7 bases, with 7 bases between. Germline V CDR1 and CDR2: SGHTA, FQGNSA. The CDR3 contains 11 residues. CDR3 in DNA: TGTGCCAGCAGCTCCTACGTTGAAGCTTTCTTT. Encoded protein: CASSSYVEAFF. Full variable domain (outside the CDR3, taken from reference TRBV7-2 and TRBJ1-1): GAGVSQSPSNKVTEKGKDVELRCDPISGHTALYWYRQSLGQGLEFLIYFQGNSAPDKSGLPSDRFSAERTGGSVSTLTIQRTQQEDSAVYLCASSSYVEAFFGQGTRLTVV.

This clonotype occurred a few times. The genes are TRBV19 and TRBJ1-1; TRBD1 might be the D (5 bases). The V gene's germline CDR1 is LNHDA and CDR2 SQIVND (reference sequence). V shed 9 bases and J shed 0 bases, with 11 bases lying between them. The length of the CDR3 is 13 residues. This CDR3 reads CASRQFLNTEAFF. Written as DNA, the CDR3 is TGTGCCAGCAGACAGTTTTTGAACACTGAAGCTTTCTTT.

This clonotype was counted many times. J is TRBJ2-7 and V is TRBV28; 7 bases line up with TRBD1. The CDR3 spans 13 residues. V lost 10 bases, J lost 2 bases, and 8 bases stayed unmatched. Germline loops: CDR1 MDHEN, CDR2 SYDVKM. Written as DNA, the CDR3 is TGTGCCACCATACAGGGGTTTCCCTACGAGCAGTACTTC. Encoded protein: CATIQGFPYEQYF.

This clonotype occurred many times. The V call is TRBV4-3, the J call TRBJ2-3; 12 bases map to TRBD2. The V gene's germline CDR1 is LGHNA and CDR2 YSLEER. V lost 3 bases, J lost 4 bases, and 11 bases stayed unmatched. CDR3 size: 18 residues. In DNA, the CDR3 is TGCGCCAGCAGCCACGCTAGCGGGAGGGCCCAAGGGGCAGATACGCAGTATTTT. Its protein product is CASSHASGRAQGADTQYF.

This clonotype was detected a few times. The gene calls are TRBV7-7 and TRBJ2-2; D possibly corresponds to TRBD1 (5 bases). The CDR3 extends over 17 amino acids. Trimming cost V 1 base and J 2 bases, with 14 bases left between them. The V gene's germline CDR1 is SSHAT and CDR2 FNYEAQ (reference sequence). CDR3: CASSLELRQGNTGELFF. In DNA form, the CDR3 reads TGTGCCAGCAGCTTAGAATTGAGGCAGGGCAACACCGGGGAGCTGTTTTTT. The full variable domain, completed using reference TRBV7-7 and TRBJ2-2, is GAGVSQSPRYKVTKRGQDVTLRCDPISSHATLYWYQQALGQGPEFLTYFNYEAQPDKSGLPSDRFSAERPEGSISTLTIQRTEQRDSAMYRCASSLELRQGNTGELFFGEGSRLTVL.

This clonotype was counted ten times or more. The rearrangement joins TRBV24-1 to TRBJ2-7, with TRBD2 matching over 10 bases. Trimming cost V 5 bases and J 0 bases; bases outside gene matches: 3. The CDR3 runs to 15 residues. Germline lookup yields CDR1 KGHDR and CDR2 SFDVKD. The CDR3 sequence: CATSALAGASYEQYF. CDR3 bases: TGTGCCACCAGTGCGCTAGCGGGAGCCTCCTACGAGCAGTACTTC.

The V and J genes are TRBV4-3 and TRBJ2-7, with 7 bases fitting TRBD1. Looked up from germline, CDR1 is LGHNA and CDR2 is YSLEER. Germline trimming cut 1 base from V and 8 bases from J; bases unmatched to any gene: 8. This CDR3 contains 14 residues. CDR3 amino acids: CASSQGTGLDKQYF. CDR3 coding DNA: TGCGCCAGCAGCCAAGGGACAGGCCTCGACAAGCAGTACTTC.

As concerns this clonotype: Its ends do not fully match the called genes, so a read error is possible. This chain uses TRBV12-3 or TRBV12-4 with TRBJ2-1; 13 positions match TRBD2. The CDR3 has 16 amino acids. This CDR3 is CASSPRTSGSLNEHFF. For the CDR3, the DNA is TGTGCCAGCAGTCCGCGGACTAGCGGGAGCTTGAATGAGCACTTCTTC.

This clonotype was detected many times. The CDR3 is CASRPGQPQETQYF. The CDR3, as DNA: TGTGCCAGCAGACCCGGACAGCCCCAAGAGACCCAGTACTTC. This chain joins TRBV6-1 and TRBJ2-5, with a tentative D call TRBD1 (6 bases). The V end lost 6 bases, the J end lost 1 base, and 12 bases lay between the germline ends. The CDR3 consists of 14 residues. CDR1 is MNHNS, CDR2 SASEGT, per germline.